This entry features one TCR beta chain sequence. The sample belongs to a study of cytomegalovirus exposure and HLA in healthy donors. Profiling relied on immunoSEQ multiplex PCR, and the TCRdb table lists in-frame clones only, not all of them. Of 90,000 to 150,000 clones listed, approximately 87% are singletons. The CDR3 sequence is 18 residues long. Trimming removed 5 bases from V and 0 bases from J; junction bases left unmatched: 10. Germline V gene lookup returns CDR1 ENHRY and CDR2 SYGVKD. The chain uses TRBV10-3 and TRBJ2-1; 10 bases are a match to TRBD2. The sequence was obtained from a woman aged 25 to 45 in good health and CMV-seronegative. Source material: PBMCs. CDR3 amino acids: CAISLAGVPHSSYNEQFF. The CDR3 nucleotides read TGTGCCATCAGTCTAGCGGGGGTACCTCACAGCTCCTACAATGAGCAGTTCTTC.